The source of this TCR beta chain is a study of regulatory T cells in long-lasting Graves disease. With iRepertoire HTBI primers and Arm-PCR of CDR3 regions, TCR beta libraries were built. In TCRdb, the multiplex PCR reads were re-called with MiXCR into one record per CDR3 protein. The repertoire holds 200,000 to 250,000 distinct CDR3 sequences, about a sixth seen once, with roughly 23% in the top ten. This CDR3 comprises 14 residues. The germline V and J ends were trimmed by 6 bases and 7 bases, with 16 bases remaining between them. CDR1 and CDR2 from the germline V gene are SNHLY and FYNNEI. Indicated time point: newly diagnosed GD, antithyroid drugs for less than 3 months. The TCR library was prepared using RNA isolated from PBMCs. This clonotype was detected ten times or more.

The sequence was obtained from a female donor with Graves disease. The rearrangement links TRBV2 to TRBJ1-5, with a tentative D call TRBD1 (6 bases). Specimen: peripheral blood mononuclear cells (PBMCs), collected at new diagnosis, from a patient treated with antithyroid drugs. CDR3 nucleotides: TGTGCCAGCAGCGTCAGGGGAGCCACCCAGCCCCAGCATTTT. This codes for CASSVRGATQPQHF.